The rows below give T cell receptor beta chains drawn from one sample of a study of radiation and T cells in renal cell carcinoma. TCRdb's copy holds only in-frame clones and misses some; the assay was immunoSEQ multiplex PCR. The repertoire has 45,000 or so clones, approximately 80% of them found once; the top ten carry 25% to 35%. The sample consisted of blood, taken from a patient whose treatment included radiotherapy and nephrectomy. The receptors stem from a woman in her 70s with renal cell carcinoma. Each CDR3 is given with its conserved first and last residue. The order of the fields is D gene, clone size, V gene, J gene, CDR3 protein, CDR3 DNA. D genes are given only for firm matches. Rows may omit the clone size; those that give it use once, few, many or a size class.

>TRBD2|-|TRBV27|TRBJ2-7
CASSGVGLAGGRYEQYF
TGTGCCAGCAGCGGCGTGGGGTTAGCGGGGGGGAGGTACGAGCAGTACTTC
>TRBD1|-|TRBV5-5|TRBJ2-7
CASSTQGDASGWQYF
TGTGCCAGCAGCACCCAGGGGGACGCGTCAGGTTGGCAGTACTTC
>-|-|TRBV5-1|TRBJ1-1
CASSLTFGTEAFF
TGCGCCAGCAGCTTGACGTTTGGCACTGAAGCTTTCTTT
>TRBD2|-|TRBV2|TRBJ2-7
CASRASGSSYEQYF
TGTGCCAGCAGGGCTAGCGGAAGCTCCTACGAGCAGTACTTC
>-|-|TRBV19|TRBJ1-4
CASSPRQLEKLFF
TGTGCCAGTAGCCCTAGACAGTTAGAAAAACTGTTTTTT
>TRBD1|-|TRBV6-6|TRBJ1-1
CASSYPRTGVNTEAFF
TGTGCCAGCAGTTACCCTCGGACAGGGGTAAACACTGAAGCTTTCTTT
>-|-|TRBV5-3|TRBJ2-4
CARSWGHLAKNIQYF
TGTGCCAGAAGCTGGGGACATCTAGCCAAAAACATTCAGTACTTC
>-|-|TRBV5-1|TRBJ2-3
CASRKSTSTDTQYF
TGCGCCAGCAGAAAAAGTACCAGCACAGATACGCAGTATTTT
>-|-|TRBV11-2|TRBJ1-1
CASSLGGANTEAFF
TGTGCCAGCAGCCTGGGGGGGGCGAACACTGAAGCTTTCTTT
>-|-|TRBV25-1|TRBJ1-6
CASSEYGGQNNSPLHF
TGTGCCAGCAGTGAATACGGCGGACAGAATAATTCACCCCTCCACTTT
>-|-|TRBV25-1|TRBJ2-3
CASSDRLGLPSLYF
TGTGCCAGCAGTGATCGCTTAGGCCTCCCCTCGCTGTATTTT
>-|-|TRBV5-8|TRBJ2-3
CASSFSLTQYF
TGTGCCAGCAGCTTCAGTTTAACGCAGTATTTT
>TRBD2|-|TRBV19|TRBJ2-5
CASSISTSEETQYF
TGTGCCAGTAGTATCTCGACTAGCGAAGAGACCCAGTACTTC
>TRBD2|few|TRBV27|TRBJ2-2
CASSFSAGMGTGELFF
TGTGCCAGCAGTTTTTCAGCGGGAATGGGCACCGGGGAGCTGTTTTTT
>TRBD2|few|TRBV27|TRBJ2-7
CASSWTRLASVYEQYF
TGTGCCAGCAGTTGGACCCGACTAGCCAGTGTCTACGAGCAGTACTTC
>-|few|TRBV14|TRBJ1-1
CASSQAGWNLEAFF
TGTGCCAGCAGCCAAGCTGGGTGGAATCTAGAAGCTTTCTTT
>TRBD1|-|TRBV6-1|TRBJ2-7
CASSELIGQGTYEQYF
TGTGCCAGCAGTGAATTGATAGGACAGGGTACCTACGAGCAGTACTTC
>-|-|TRBV6-5|TRBJ1-1
CASSSGLGSTEAFF
TGTGCCAGCAGTTCCGGGTTGGGCAGCACTGAAGCTTTCTTT
>-|-|TRBV6-5|TRBJ1-1
CASSYITGPTEAFF
TGTGCCAGCAGTTATATAACAGGGCCCACTGAAGCTTTCTTT
>-|-|TRBV27|TRBJ2-2
CAVGANTGELFF
TGCGCAGTGGGCGCGAACACCGGGGAGCTGTTTTTT
>TRBD2|-|TRBV7-6|TRBJ2-1
CASSLGAGVGNEQFF
TGTGCCAGCAGCTTAGGAGCGGGAGTGGGGAATGAGCAGTTCTTC
>TRBD1|-|TRBV25-1|TRBJ1-6
CASNYGTGGTPLHF
TGTGCCAGCAACTACGGGACAGGGGGGACACCCCTCCACTTT
>TRBD1|-|TRBV9|TRBJ2-3
CASSHEQGGVSDTQYF
TGTGCCAGCAGCCACGAACAGGGGGGCGTATCAGATACGCAGTATTTT
>-|-|TRBV15|TRBJ2-7
CATSRRMDYEQYF
TGTGCCACCAGCAGGAGAATGGACTACGAGCAGTACTTC